This TCR beta chain was retrieved from a study of T cell responses to AZD1222 COVID-19 vaccine. Trimming removed 5 bases at V and 5 bases at J, with 26 bases between. The CDR3 runs to 18 residues. Germline CDR1 reads SEHNR; CDR2 reads FQNEAQ (reference sequence). The table came from immunoSEQ multiplex PCR; TCRdb's copy has only in-frame clones and leaves some out. The table has approximately 84,000 clones, roughly nine tenths seen once. The sample consisted of peripheral blood, taken on day 0 of AZD1222 vaccination. The sequence was obtained from an adult in good health. The gene calls are TRBV7-9 and TRBJ2-3, with D maybe TRBD1 (6 bases). CDR3 nucleotide sequence: TGTGCCAGCAGCCCCAGTTCGAGGGGGTGGGAAGAGGAAGATACGCAGTATTTT. This translates into CASSPSSRGWEEEDTQYF.